The T cell receptor (beta chain) under discussion was sequenced for a study of CD8 T cells in Susac syndrome. The authors negatively isolated CD8+ and CD4+ T cells and FACS-enriched TEMRA cells. The table lists this clonotype with a count of one. Random hexamers were used to reverse transcribe the RNA input (about 0.45 to 1 ug). With immunoSEQ multiplex PCR, TCR beta CDR3 was amplified across 54 Vbeta and 13 Jbeta. TCRdb analysed the immunoSEQ multiplex PCR reads with MiXCR anew, one entry per CDR3 protein. Of roughly 130,000 distinct CDR3 sequences listed, around 94% are singletons. Germline loops: CDR1 MGHDK, CDR2 SYGVNS. The CDR3 sequence is 12 residues long. V dropped 1 base and J dropped 8 bases, with 8 bases sitting between them.

The sample comprised CD4+ T cells from PBMCs. The receptor comes from a human donor with multiple sclerosis. The chain is built from TRBV25-1 and TRBJ1-2; no reliable D call. CDR3 loop: CASSESPEGYTF. The DNA of the CDR3 is TGTGCCAGCAGTGAATCCCCCGAAGGCTACACCTTC.